This T cell receptor beta chain came from a study of blood T cell repertoires in COVID-19. Study-level information: Both acute and convalescent COVID-19 samples were obtained from the United States, Italy and Spain. From T cells, B-cell-depleted T cells, or PBMCs came the material, which was cDNA or gDNA.

TCRdb keeps only in-frame clones here, not all; method: immunoSEQ multiplex PCR. The data hold under 150,000 clones, with over 75% observed a single time. Germline V gene data show CDR1 as SGHTA and CDR2 as FQGNSA. V lost 5 bases, J lost 2 bases, and 16 bases lay in between. The CDR3 totals 16 residues. The source material was peripheral blood. V gene TRBV7-2 combines with J gene TRBJ1-5; a weak D match, TRBD1 (5 bases). This sequence was found in a human donor with active COVID-19. The donor label of this sample is uncertain. The DNA for the CDR3 is TGTGCCAGCAGCCTGGCGGGGGGTGGTCGCAATCAGCCCCAGCATTTT. The encoded protein is CASSLAGGGRNQPQHF.